The 20 T cell receptor beta chains presented below share a single source sample, sequenced in a study of T cells in Graves' hyperthyroidism and ophthalmopathy. Authors of the study amplified TCR beta CDR3 regions from RNA transcripts. The TCR CDR3 was amplified in a first-round RT-PCR using the HTBI primer set. TCRdb recomputed calls from the multiplex PCR reads with MiXCR, one row per CDR3 protein. The sample contains around 760,000 distinct CDR3 sequences, about 35% of which appear only once. The sample was blood. These receptors were obtained from a middle-aged woman with Graves' hyperthyroidism.

At least ten counts were recorded for this clonotype. The gene calls are TRBV5-4 and TRBJ1-2; the match to TRBD1 covers 9 bases. With 5 bases clipped from V and 3 bases from J, the junction kept 11 bases outside the gene matches. This CDR3 contains 16 residues. Germline values: CDR1 SGHNT, CDR2 YYREEE (reference sequence). CDR3 residues: CASRSGTGLGDYGYTF. DNA for the CDR3: TGTGCCAGCAGGTCCGGGACAGGGCTGGGTGACTATGGCTACACCTTC.

This clonotype showed up just a few times. The V gene is TRBV4-3, the J gene TRBJ2-7, with a tentative D call TRBD1 (5 bases). The V end lost 0 bases, the J end lost 0 bases, and 9 bases lay between the germline ends. Germline CDR1 and CDR2: LGHNA and YSLEER. This CDR3 has 15 amino acids. The CDR3 is CASSQDFGASYEQYF. The CDR3 DNA sequence: TGCGCCAGCAGCCAAGATTTTGGGGCCTCCTACGAGCAGTACTTC.

The chain joins TRBV6-5 to TRBJ1-5, with D tentatively TRBD1 (6 bases). Per the germline V gene, CDR1 is MNHEY and CDR2 is SVGAGI. This CDR3 is 14 amino acids long. Deletions cut 6 bases from V and 4 bases from J, with 13 bases between. The CDR3 protein is CASRPGQRNQPQHF. The CDR3 DNA follows: TGTGCCAGCAGACCCGGACAGCGGAATCAGCCCCAGCATTTT.

This clonotype came up a few times. The V call is TRBV11-2, the J call TRBJ1-6, with D possibly being TRBD1 (5 bases). Per the germline V gene, CDR1 is SGHAT and CDR2 is FQNNGV. CDR3 length: 15 residues. The ends were cut back, 3 bases at V and 8 bases at J, with 14 bases in the middle. DNA for the CDR3: TGTGCCAGCAGCTTGGGAAATGGGGCCCATTCACCCCTCCACTTT. Its protein product is CASSLGNGAHSPLHF. Looking up the rest from reference TRBV11-2 and TRBJ1-6 gives the full variable domain: EAGVAQSPRYKIIEKRQSVAFWCNPISGHATLYWYQQILGQGPKLLIQFQNNGVVDDSQLPKDRFSAERLKGVDSTLKIQPAKLEDSAVYLCASSLGNGAHSPLHFGNGTRLTVT.

V gene TRBV2 combines with J gene TRBJ2-7, with D maybe TRBD2 (6 bases). This CDR3 is built from 14 residues. With 5 bases removed from V and 9 bases from J, the gap between germline ends came to 20 bases. Per germline, CDR1 SNHLY and CDR2 FYNNEI. For the CDR3, the DNA is TGTGCCAGCAGTTACCCGGACTACTACTCAGGGCAGTACTTC. Amino acids: CASSYPDYYSGQYF. Complete variable domain (other parts from reference TRBV2 and TRBJ2-7): EPEVTQTPSHQVTQMGQEVILRCVPISNHLYFYWYRQILGQKVEFLVSFYNNEISEKSEIFDDQFSVERPDGSNFTLKIRSTKLEDSAMYFCASSYPDYYSGQYFGPGTRLTVT.

Turning to this clonotype: This may be a read error: a much more frequent sequence differs by one nucleotide. V is TRBV27 and J is TRBJ2-7; 13 bases align to TRBD2. Per the germline V gene, CDR1 is MNHEY and CDR2 is SMNVEV (reference sequence). J lost 2 bases, V lost 6 bases, and 4 bases had no gene match. The CDR3 runs to 15 residues. This CDR3 reads CASSWTSGGAYEQYF. The CDR3 coding sequence is TGTGCCAGCAGCTGGACTAGCGGGGGAGCCTACGAGCAGTACTTC.

Note on this clonotype: A read error may explain this, as a much larger clone is one base away. The chain carries TRBV19 and TRBJ1-1, with D possibly being TRBD1 (6 bases). Trimming removed 8 bases at V and 0 bases at J, with 13 bases between. Germline lookup yields CDR1 LNHDA and CDR2 SQIVND (reference sequence). CDR3 size: 14 residues. CDR3 sequence: CASGEDRLNTEAFF. CDR3 bases: TGTGCCAGTGGCGAAGACAGGCTGAACACTGAAGCTTTCTTT.

This clonotype was detected many times. J is TRBJ2-5 and V is TRBV29-1, with D possibly matching TRBD2 (5 bases). The CDR3 is made up of 12 amino acids. Trimming removed 6 bases from V and 1 base from J, with 9 bases in between. Germline V gene sequence: CDR1 SQVTM, CDR2 ANQGSEA. Here the CDR3 reads CSVRLSQETQYF. CDR3 nucleotides: TGCAGCGTAAGACTATCCCAAGAGACCCAGTACTTC.

This clonotype was counted at least ten times. The V gene is TRBV10-3, the J gene TRBJ2-2; 12 positions agree with TRBD2. Germline-derived CDR1 and CDR2 are ENHRY and SYGVKD. The CDR3 runs to 16 residues. The junction had 5 bases not matched to a gene; V was cut back by 6 bases and J by 3 bases. The DNA for the CDR3 is TGTGCCATCAGCCCGGGACTAGCGGGCGACACCGGGGAGCTGTTTTTT. This gives the protein CAISPGLAGDTGELFF.

In its sample, this clonotype was seen a few times. This sequence joins TRBV29-1 and TRBJ2-7; no definite D call. Per the germline V gene, CDR1 is SQVTM and CDR2 is ANQGSEA. The germline V and J ends were trimmed by 8 bases and 0 bases, with 11 bases remaining between them. This CDR3 comprises 12 residues. In DNA form, the CDR3 reads TGCAGCACCCAGGTTAACTCCTACGAGCAGTACTTC. As protein: CSTQVNSYEQYF.

With regard to this clonotype: One end of the junction fails to match germline, which may point to a read error. J is TRBJ2-5 and V is TRBV25-1, with TRBD2 matching 8 bases. The CDR3 is 15 amino acids. Looked up from germline, CDR1 is MGHDK and CDR2 is SYGVNS. The CDR3, as DNA: TGCGCCAGCAGTGAGGCGGGGGGCCGGTGGGAGACCCAGTACTTC. This encodes CASSEAGGRWETQYF.

This clonotype has only one observation. The V and J genes are TRBV10-1 and TRBJ1-4; a possible D gene is TRBD1 (5 bases). There are 19 residues in the CDR3. V lost 0 bases, J lost 8 bases, and 25 bases lay in between. Germline assignment: CDR1 WNHNN and CDR2 SYGVQD (reference sequence). The CDR3 here is CASSESGPNQPQQGEKLFF. The CDR3 DNA is TGCGCCAGCAGTGAGTCGGGGCCGAATCAGCCCCAGCAAGGGGAAAAACTGTTTTTT.

The table lists this clonotype with a few counts. This chain uses TRBV6-1 with TRBJ1-5; tentative D call: TRBD1 (5 bases). The ends were cut back, 10 bases at V and 6 bases at J, with 10 bases in the middle. In germline, CDR1 is MNHNS, CDR2 SASEGT. The CDR3 length is 11 residues. CDR3 region: CANGDGQPQHF. The DNA of the CDR3 is TGTGCCAACGGGGACGGTCAGCCCCAGCATTTT.

Notes on this clonotype: One end of the junction varies from germline; a read error may be responsible. The rearrangement uses TRBV5-8 and TRBJ1-2; D is ambiguous. CDR3 length equals 12 residues. Germline values: CDR1 SGHTS, CDR2 YDEGEE. The CDR3 coding sequence is TGTGCCAGCAGCTTGGTGGGAGATGGCCACACCTTC. Its protein product is CASSLVGDGHTF.

This clonotype was seen more than once but under ten times. The chain recombines TRBV13 with TRBJ2-5; 12 positions match TRBD2. The V gene end was trimmed by 4 bases and the J gene end by 2 bases; junction bases not matched to a gene: 5. Per the germline V gene, CDR1 is PRHDT and CDR2 is FYEKMQ (reference sequence). The CDR3 runs to 16 residues. CDR3 sequence: CASSYPGLAGQETQYF. The CDR3 region has the DNA TGTGCCAGCAGCTACCCTGGACTAGCGGGACAAGAGACCCAGTACTTC.

In this sample, this clonotype turned up many times. This chain connects TRBV10-3 to TRBJ2-5; 10 nucleotides line up with TRBD1. Per the germline V gene, CDR1 is ENHRY and CDR2 is SYGVKD. The CDR3 runs to 15 residues. V shed 11 bases, J shed 1 base, and the junction held 10 bases outside the gene matches. As DNA, the CDR3 is TGTGCCGCCTCAGGCGGGGACAGGGGCCAAGAGACCCAGTACTTC. Translation gives CAASGGDRGQETQYF.

A single count supports this clonotype. Since a much larger clone is just one base distant, this may be a read error. The chain links TRBV7-7 to TRBJ1-1, with a possible D match to TRBD1 (5 bases). Germline-derived CDR1 and CDR2 are SSHAT and FNYEAQ (reference sequence). The CDR3 has 14 residues. CDR3 coding DNA: TGTGCTAGCAGCTCTAAGGTAGGGGACACTGAAGCTTTCTTT. This codes for CASSSKVGDTEAFF.

In this sample, this clonotype turned up many times. The V gene is TRBV11-1, the J gene TRBJ2-3; D call uncertain. V shed 4 bases and J shed 2 bases, with 4 bases lying between them. The CDR3 runs to 12 residues. Germline lookup yields CDR1 SGHAT and CDR2 FQDESV (reference sequence). The CDR3 DNA reads as TGTGCCAGCAGCTCCTACACAGATACGCAGTATTTT. Translation: CASSSYTDTQYF.

The sample holds many counts of this clonotype. This chain uses TRBV12-3 or TRBV12-4 with TRBJ1-5, with TRBD1 matching over 8 bases. The CDR3 runs 13 residues. V lost 6 bases, J lost 7 bases, and 5 bases stayed unmatched. As DNA, the CDR3 is TGTGCCAGCAGGGGACAGGTCACACAGCCCCAGCATTTT. Its protein is CASRGQVTQPQHF.

This clonotype was counted only a few times. V is TRBV29-1 and J is TRBJ1-3; TRBD1 matches at 12 bases. V was pared by 7 bases and J by 7 bases, with 5 bases of the junction left unmatched. This CDR3 has 13 residues. CDR1 and CDR2 from the germline V gene are SQVTM and ANQGSEA. The CDR3 region is CSGGTGGSNTIYF. The CDR3 DNA sequence: TGCAGCGGGGGGACAGGGGGCTCTAACACCATATATTTT.